The T cell receptor beta chain under discussion was sequenced for a study of OX40 agonist ivuxolimab in advanced cancers. Study-wide context: Age averaged around 60 years (range roughly 23 to 90), and roughly 80% were male. Having had anti-PD-1, anti-PD-L1 or anti-CTLA-4 therapy before was allowed, and roughly 40% had some. General study results and limits: Relative to CD4+ cells, CD8+ T cells on average had more expanded clones.

Note on this clone: Its specificity is unknown.

The method was immunoSEQ multiplex PCR; TCRdb's version includes in-frame clones alone and lacks a portion of them. The sample contains more than 30,000 clones, around 80% of which appear only once. The V and J ends lost 4 bases and 4 bases, in that order; junction bases with no gene match: 12. From germline, CDR1 is MNHEY and CDR2 SVGAGI. The CDR3 extends over 16 amino acids. Material: CD4+ or CD8+ T cells sorted from blood, obtained in a trial of the OX40 agonist ivuxolimab. The rearrangement uses TRBV6-5 and TRBJ1-2; 7 nucleotides match TRBD1. This clonotype originated in an adult with an advanced solid tumor such as melanoma, head and neck, liver or kidney cancer. The CDR3 is CASSWGNRGVTYGYTF. The CDR3 coding sequence is TGTGCCAGCAGTTGGGGGAACAGGGGTGTGACCTATGGCTACACCTTC.